This record concerns one TCR beta chain sequence. The antigen is unknown. This entry belongs to a study of graft-versus-host responses after intestinal transplantation. Whole-study context: Those transplanted obtained multivisceral, liver-intestinal, or isolated intestinal grafts.

Trimming took off 2 bases at V and 5 bases at J, with 9 bases between the two ends. Germline V gives CDR1 MNHEY, CDR2 SVGAGI. The CDR3 is 13 residues long. Sequencing used immunoSEQ multiplex PCR; TCRdb keeps in-frame clones, though not all of them. The repertoire consists of 60,000 to 90,000 clones, with around 90% occurring once and the leading ten covering about 1.3%. The rearrangement links TRBV6-5 to TRBJ1-1, with a tentative D call TRBD1 (6 bases). The sequencing used unstimulated CD8+ T cells sorted from spleen or lymph node cells, collected before intestinal transplant. The receptor comes from a human donor who received an intestinal transplant. The CDR3 loop is CASSYRGGTEAFF. Here the CDR3 DNA reads TGTGCCAGCAGTTACAGGGGGGGGACTGAAGCTTTCTTT.